This TCR beta chain was profiled in a study of blood T cell repertoires in COVID-19. The wider study: PBMCs, B-cell-depleted T cells, or T cells provided the cDNA or gDNA that made up the material.

The CDR3 is made up of 13 amino acids. Germline V gene lookup returns CDR1 MNHEY and CDR2 SVGAGI. V lost 6 bases, J lost 3 bases, and 12 bases lay in between. Under the authors' procedure: Reference gene primer amplification gave nucleated cell count estimates. Libraries were prepared by immunoSEQ multiplex PCR; TCRdb keeps only in-frame clonotypes and omits some of them. For V, J and clone size, that table is used; D and trimming come from the DNA. This repertoire shows about 260,000 clones, around 86% found once; its top ten account for roughly 4.9%. This clonotype originated in a woman in her fifties or sixties with COVID-19, enrolled during active disease. The chain links TRBV6-5 to TRBJ2-7; a weak D match, TRBD1 (6 bases). The material sequenced was peripheral blood. Here the CDR3 reads CASSRDRNYEQYF. CDR3 in DNA: TGTGCCAGCAGCCGTGACAGGAACTACGAGCAGTACTTC.